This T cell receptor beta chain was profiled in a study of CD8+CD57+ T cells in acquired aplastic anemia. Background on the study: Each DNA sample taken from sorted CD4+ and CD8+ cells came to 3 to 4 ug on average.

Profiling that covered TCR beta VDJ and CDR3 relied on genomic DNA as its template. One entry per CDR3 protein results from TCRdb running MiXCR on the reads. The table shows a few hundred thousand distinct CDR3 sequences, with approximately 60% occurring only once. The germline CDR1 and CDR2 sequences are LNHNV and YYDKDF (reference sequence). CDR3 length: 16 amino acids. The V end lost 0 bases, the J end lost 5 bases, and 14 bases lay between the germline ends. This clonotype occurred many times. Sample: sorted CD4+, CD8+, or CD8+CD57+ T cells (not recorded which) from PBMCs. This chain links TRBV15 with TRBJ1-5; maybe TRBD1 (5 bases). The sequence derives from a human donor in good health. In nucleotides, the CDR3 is TGTGCCACCAGCAGAGATGGGGGAGGGGACTATCAGCCCCAGCATTTT. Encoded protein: CATSRDGGGDYQPQHF.